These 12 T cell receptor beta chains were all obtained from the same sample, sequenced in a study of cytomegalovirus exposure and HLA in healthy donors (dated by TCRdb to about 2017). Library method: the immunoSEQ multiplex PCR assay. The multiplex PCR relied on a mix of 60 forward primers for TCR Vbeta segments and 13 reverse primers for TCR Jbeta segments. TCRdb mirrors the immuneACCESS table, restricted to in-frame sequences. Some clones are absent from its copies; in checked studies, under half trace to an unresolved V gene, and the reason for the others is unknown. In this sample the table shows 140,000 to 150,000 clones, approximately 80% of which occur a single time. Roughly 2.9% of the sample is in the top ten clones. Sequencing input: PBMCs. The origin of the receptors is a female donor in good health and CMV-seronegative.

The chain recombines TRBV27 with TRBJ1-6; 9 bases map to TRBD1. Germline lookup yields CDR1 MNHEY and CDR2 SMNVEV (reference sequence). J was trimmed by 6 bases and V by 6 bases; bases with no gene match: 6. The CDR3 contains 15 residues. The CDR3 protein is CASSRQGVGNSPLHF. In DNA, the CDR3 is TGTGCCAGCAGCCGACAGGGGGTGGGTAATTCACCCCTCCACTTT.

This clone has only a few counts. The CDR3 loop reads CASSLYQGGNTIYF. The CDR3 region has the DNA TGTGCCAGCAGCTTGTATCAGGGAGGAAACACCATATATTTT. The rearrangement uses TRBV5-6 and TRBJ1-3; possibly TRBD1 for D (5 bases). V was shortened by 1 base and J by 4 bases, with 9 bases between the two germline ends. The CDR3 consists of 14 residues. CDR1 and CDR2 from the germline V gene are SGHDT and YYEEEE. Drawing the rest from reference TRBV5-6 and TRBJ1-3, the complete variable domain is DAGVTQSPTHLIKTRGQQVTLRCSPKSGHDTVSWYQQALGQGPQFIFQYYEEEERQRGNFPDRFSGHQFPNYSSELNVNALLLGDSALYLCASSLYQGGNTIYFGEGSWLTVV.

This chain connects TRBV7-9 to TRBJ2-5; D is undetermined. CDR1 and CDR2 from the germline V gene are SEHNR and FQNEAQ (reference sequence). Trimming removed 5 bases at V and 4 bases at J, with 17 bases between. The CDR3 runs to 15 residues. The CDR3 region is CASSRVSLMGETQYF. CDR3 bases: TGTGCCAGCAGCCGGGTCTCCCTAATGGGAGAGACCCAGTACTTC.

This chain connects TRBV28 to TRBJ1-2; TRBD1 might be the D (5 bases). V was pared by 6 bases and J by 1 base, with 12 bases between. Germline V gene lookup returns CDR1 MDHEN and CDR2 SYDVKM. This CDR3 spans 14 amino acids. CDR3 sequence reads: CASSSQVLNYGYTF. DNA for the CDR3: TGTGCCAGCAGCTCACAGGTACTTAACTATGGCTACACCTTC.

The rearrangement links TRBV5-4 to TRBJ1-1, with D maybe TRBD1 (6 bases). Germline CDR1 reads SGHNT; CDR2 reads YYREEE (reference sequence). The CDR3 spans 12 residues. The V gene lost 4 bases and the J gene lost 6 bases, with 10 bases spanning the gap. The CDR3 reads CASSQQGAEAFF. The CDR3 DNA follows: TGTGCCAGCAGCCAACAGGGCGCTGAAGCTTTCTTT. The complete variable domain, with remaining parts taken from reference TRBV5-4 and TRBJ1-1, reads ETGVTQSPTHLIKTRGQQVTLRCSSQSGHNTVSWYQQALGQGPQFIFQYYREEENGRGNFPPRFSGLQFPNYSSELNVNALELDDSALYLCASSQQGAEAFFGQGTRLTVV.

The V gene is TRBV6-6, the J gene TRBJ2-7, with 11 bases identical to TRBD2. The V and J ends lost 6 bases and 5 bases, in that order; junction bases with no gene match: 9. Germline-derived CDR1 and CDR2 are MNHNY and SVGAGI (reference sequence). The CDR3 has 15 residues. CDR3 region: CASSPGLAVFNEQYF. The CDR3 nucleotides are TGTGCCAGCAGCCCGGGACTAGCGGTGTTTAACGAGCAGTACTTC.

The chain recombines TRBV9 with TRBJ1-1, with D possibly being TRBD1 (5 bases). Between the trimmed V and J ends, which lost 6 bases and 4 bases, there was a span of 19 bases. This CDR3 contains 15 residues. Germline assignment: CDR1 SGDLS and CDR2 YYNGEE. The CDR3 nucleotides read TGTGCCAGCAATTCACACCCCACGGGGGGCACTGAAGCTTTCTTT. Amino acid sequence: CASNSHPTGGTEAFF.

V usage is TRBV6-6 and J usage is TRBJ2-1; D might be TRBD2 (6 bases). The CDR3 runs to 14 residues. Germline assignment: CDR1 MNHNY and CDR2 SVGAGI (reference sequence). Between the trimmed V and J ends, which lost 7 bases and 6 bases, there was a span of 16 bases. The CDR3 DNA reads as TGTGCCAGCATTCCCCGGGGCGGGGCCAATGAGCAGTTCTTC. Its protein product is CASIPRGGANEQFF.

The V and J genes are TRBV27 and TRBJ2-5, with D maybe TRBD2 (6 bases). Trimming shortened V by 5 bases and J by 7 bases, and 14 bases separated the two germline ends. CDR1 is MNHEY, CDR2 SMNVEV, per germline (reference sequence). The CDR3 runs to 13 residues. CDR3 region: CASSPGSGWTQYF. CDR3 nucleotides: TGTGCCAGCAGTCCCGGGAGCGGATGGACCCAGTACTTC.

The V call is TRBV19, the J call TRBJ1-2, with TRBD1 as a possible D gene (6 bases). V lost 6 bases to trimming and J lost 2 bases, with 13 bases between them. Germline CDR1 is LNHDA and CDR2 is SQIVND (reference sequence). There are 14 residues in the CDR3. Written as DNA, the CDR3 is TGTGCCAGTAGCCCCTGGACAGAGAACTATGGCTACACCTTC. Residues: CASSPWTENYGYTF.

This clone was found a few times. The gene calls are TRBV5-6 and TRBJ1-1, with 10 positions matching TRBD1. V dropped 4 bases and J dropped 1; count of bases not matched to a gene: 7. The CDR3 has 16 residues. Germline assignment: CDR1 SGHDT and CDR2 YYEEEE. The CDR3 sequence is CASSPGDRGWNTEAFF. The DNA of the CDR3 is TGTGCCAGCAGCCCGGGGGACAGGGGCTGGAACACTGAAGCTTTCTTT.

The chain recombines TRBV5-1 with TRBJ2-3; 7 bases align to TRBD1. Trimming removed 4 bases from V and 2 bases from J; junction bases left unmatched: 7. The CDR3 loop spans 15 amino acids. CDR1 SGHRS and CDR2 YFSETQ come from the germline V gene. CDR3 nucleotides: TGCGCCAGCAGCGCCTTACAGGGGTCCACAGATACGCAGTATTTT. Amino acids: CASSALQGSTDTQYF.